Each of the 13 T cell receptor beta chains below was sequenced from the same sample in a study of blood T cells in healthy people across ages. Primers used in a second PCR of roughly 7 to 12 cycles were a sample-barcoded 5' primer and a J-beta primer mix. TCRdb reanalysed the 5' RACE reads using MiXCR and keeps one entry per CDR3 protein. The repertoire has 900,000 to 950,000 distinct CDR3 sequences, almost 30% of them found once; the top ten carry 10%. The sample was also linked to a second study, of T cells of mothers and their children.

The specimen sequenced was blood. These receptors came from a woman aged 40 to 49 in good health.

The gene calls are TRBV4-1 and TRBJ2-5; 12 bases line up with TRBD1. J was trimmed by 1 base and V by 2 bases; bases with no gene match: 14. This CDR3 comprises 20 residues. Germline values: CDR1 MGHRA, CDR2 YSYEKL. The CDR3 nucleotides are TGCGCCAGCAGCCAAAGACCGGGACAGGGGGCTCCCATCCTCCAAGAGACCCAGTACTTC. This gives the protein CASSQRPGQGAPILQETQYF.

This chain connects TRBV5-4 to TRBJ2-4, with 8 positions matching TRBD2. The germline V gene encodes CDR1 SGHNT and CDR2 YYREEE (reference sequence). Trimming cost V 6 bases and J 13 bases; bases outside gene matches: 18. The CDR3 consists of 15 residues. In nucleotides, the CDR3 is TGTGCCAGCAAACCAGCCGGGACTAGATCCGGGGAGCAGTACTTC. Translating gives CASKPAGTRSGEQYF.

This clonotype was observed once. V gene TRBV20-1 combines with J gene TRBJ2-1, with D possibly matching TRBD2 (6 bases). V was cut by 0 bases and J by 7 bases, with 22 bases left in between. Germline loops: CDR1 DFQATT, CDR2 SNEGSKA (reference sequence). This CDR3 spans 17 amino acids. The CDR3 DNA reads as TGCAGTGCTAGAGATGGATCACTAGCAATAAGTCTGAATGAGCAGTTCTTC. It translates to CSARDGSLAISLNEQFF.

The table lists this clonotype with a few counts. The J gene is TRBJ2-1, the V gene TRBV5-1, with D unclear. The V end was cut by 3 bases, the J end by 15 bases, with 16 bases between. The CDR3 has 12 residues. CDR1 and CDR2 from the germline V gene are SGHRS and YFSETQ. The CDR3 coding sequence is TGCGCCAGCAGCTCGTCGACTCAAGCCCTGTTCTTC. It translates to CASSSSTQALFF.

This clonotype was found a few times. It may be a read error: a sequence one base away is much more abundant. The chain employs TRBV7-9 and TRBJ1-5, with 10 bases that match TRBD1. J was trimmed by 5 bases and V by 3 bases; bases with no gene match: 1. Germline V gives CDR1 SEHNR, CDR2 FQNEAQ (reference sequence). CDR3 size: 14 residues. The chain's CDR3 is CASSLGQGYQPQHF. The CDR3 DNA reads as TGTGCCAGCAGCTTGGGACAGGGGTATCAGCCCCAGCATTTT.

V gene TRBV5-1 combines with J gene TRBJ1-2, with D perhaps TRBD1 (6 bases). The CDR3 covers 14 residues. Per germline, CDR1 SGHRS and CDR2 YFSETQ. Between the trimmed V and J ends, which lost 0 bases and 6 bases, there was a span of 12 bases. The CDR3 spells CASSLAAGGNGYTF. CDR3 coding DNA: TGCGCCAGCAGCTTGGCCGCCGGGGGCAATGGCTACACCTTC.

This chain links TRBV27 with TRBJ2-1; the D gene is possibly TRBD2 (7 bases). Germline V lookup: CDR1 MNHEY, CDR2 SMNVEV (reference sequence). V gave up 5 bases and J gave up 3 bases, with 14 bases separating them. This CDR3 has 15 residues. The CDR3 loop is CASSLGGLLYNEQFF. For the CDR3, the DNA is TGTGCCAGCAGTCTGGGGGGGCTCCTCTACAATGAGCAGTTCTTC.

This clonotype came up many times. This chain joins TRBV12-3 or TRBV12-4 and TRBJ2-5, with TRBD2 matching 7 bases. The CDR3 contains 15 residues. V shed 6 bases and J 1 base; nucleotides not matched to a gene: 8. CDR3 sequence (DNA): TGTGCCAGCAGGACGGGAGGAGGGACCCAAGAGACCCAGTACTTC. This sequence encodes CASRTGGGTQETQYF.

This clonotype was seen more than once but under ten times. V and J are TRBV12-3 or TRBV12-4 and TRBJ2-7; perhaps TRBD1 as D (6 bases). The CDR3 sequence is 12 residues long. Deletions cut 6 bases from V and 5 bases from J, with 11 bases between. CDR3 sequence: CASSPRDNEQYF. The CDR3 region has the DNA TGTGCCAGCAGCCCGAGGGACAACGAGCAGTACTTC.

This clonotype was counted ten times or more. J is TRBJ2-5 and V is TRBV6-5; D remains ambiguous. This CDR3 spans 13 amino acids. CDR1 is MNHEY, CDR2 SVGAGI, per germline. With 0 bases removed from V and 4 bases from J, the gap between germline ends came to 6 bases. Here the CDR3 reads CASSYSKGETQYF. The DNA for the CDR3 is TGTGCCAGCAGTTACTCGAAGGGAGAGACCCAGTACTTC.

The V call is TRBV2, the J call TRBJ2-3; 8 positions match TRBD1. The germline V gene encodes CDR1 SNHLY and CDR2 FYNNEI. This CDR3 has 12 residues. V dropped 6 bases and J dropped 6; count of bases not matched to a gene: 2. The CDR3 here is CASRRQGDTQYF. The CDR3 region has the DNA TGTGCCAGCAGAAGACAGGGGGATACGCAGTATTTT.

This clonotype was seen repeatedly, ten times or more. The genes are TRBV6-5 and TRBJ1-2, with 7 bases lining up with TRBD1. Germline lookup yields CDR1 MNHEY and CDR2 SVGAGI. This CDR3 is 13 amino acids long. Germline trimming cut 6 bases from V and 8 bases from J; bases unmatched to any gene: 9. CDR3 amino acids: CASRPTGVDGYTF. Written as DNA, the CDR3 is TGTGCCAGCAGACCCACAGGGGTAGACGGCTACACCTTC.

This clonotype came up a few times. This chain links TRBV29-1 with TRBJ1-2; 11 positions match TRBD1. The CDR3 length is 18 residues. Germline values: CDR1 SQVTM, CDR2 ANQGSEA. V shed 3 bases, J shed 2 bases, and the junction held 14 bases outside the gene matches. In DNA form, the CDR3 reads TGCAGCGTTGAGGGCGGACAGGGGGCGCCCCGAAAGAACTATGGCTACACCTTC. Its protein product is CSVEGGQGAPRKNYGYTF.